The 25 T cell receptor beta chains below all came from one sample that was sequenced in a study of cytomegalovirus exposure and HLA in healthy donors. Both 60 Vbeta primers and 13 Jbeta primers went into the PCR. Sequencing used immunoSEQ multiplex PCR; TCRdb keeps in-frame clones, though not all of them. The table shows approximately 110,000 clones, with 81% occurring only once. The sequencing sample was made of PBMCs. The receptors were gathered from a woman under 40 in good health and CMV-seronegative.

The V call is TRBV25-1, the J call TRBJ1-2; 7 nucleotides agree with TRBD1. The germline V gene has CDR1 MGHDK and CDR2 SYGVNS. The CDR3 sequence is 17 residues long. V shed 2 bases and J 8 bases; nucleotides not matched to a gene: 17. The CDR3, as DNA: TGTGCCAGCAGTGAAGCCCGTGGACAGGCCGCTGGGTCCGGCTACACCTTC. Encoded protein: CASSEARGQAAGSGYTF.

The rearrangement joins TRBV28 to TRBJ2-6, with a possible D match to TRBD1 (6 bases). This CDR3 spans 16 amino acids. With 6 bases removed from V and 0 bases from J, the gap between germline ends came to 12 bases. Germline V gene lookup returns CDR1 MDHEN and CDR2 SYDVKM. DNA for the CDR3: TGTGCCAGCAGCAACAGGGACCTCTCTGGGGCCAACGTCCTGACTTTC. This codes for CASSNRDLSGANVLTF.

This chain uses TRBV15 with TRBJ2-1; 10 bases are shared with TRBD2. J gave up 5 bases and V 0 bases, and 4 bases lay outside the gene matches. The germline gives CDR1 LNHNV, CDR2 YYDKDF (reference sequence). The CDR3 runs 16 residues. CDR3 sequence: CATSRDPLAGDNEQFF. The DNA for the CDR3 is TGTGCCACCAGCAGAGATCCGCTAGCGGGGGACAATGAGCAGTTCTTC.

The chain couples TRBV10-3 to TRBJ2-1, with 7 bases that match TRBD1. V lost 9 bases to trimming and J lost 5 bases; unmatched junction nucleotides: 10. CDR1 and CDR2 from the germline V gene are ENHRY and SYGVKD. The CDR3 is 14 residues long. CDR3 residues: CAMNTGDKNNEQFF. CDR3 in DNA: TGTGCCATGAACACAGGGGACAAAAACAATGAGCAGTTCTTC.

For the CDR3, the DNA is TGTGCCAGCAGCCCCGTAGCGGGAGTAGCCACCGGGGAGCTGTTTTTT. This sequence encodes CASSPVAGVATGELFF. V usage is TRBV13 and J usage is TRBJ2-2; 9 bases line up with TRBD2. This CDR3 is built from 16 residues. Germline assignment: CDR1 PRHDT and CDR2 FYEKMQ (reference sequence). The J segment lost 4 bases and the V segment lost 5 bases, leaving 8 bases of the junction unmatched.

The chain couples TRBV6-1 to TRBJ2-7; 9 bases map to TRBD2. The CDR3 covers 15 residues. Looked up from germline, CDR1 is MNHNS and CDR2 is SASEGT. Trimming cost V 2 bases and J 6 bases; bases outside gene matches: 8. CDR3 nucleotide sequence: TGTGCCAGCAGTGAAAGAGCGGGAGGTCTCTCCGAGCAGTACTTC. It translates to CASSERAGGLSEQYF.

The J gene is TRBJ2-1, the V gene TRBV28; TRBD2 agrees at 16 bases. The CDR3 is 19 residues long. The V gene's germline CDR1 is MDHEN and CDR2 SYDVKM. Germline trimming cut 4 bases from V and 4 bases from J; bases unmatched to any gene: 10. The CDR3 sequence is CASSWGTSGRALWYNEQFF. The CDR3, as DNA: TGTGCCAGCAGTTGGGGGACTAGCGGGAGGGCCTTGTGGTACAATGAGCAGTTCTTC.

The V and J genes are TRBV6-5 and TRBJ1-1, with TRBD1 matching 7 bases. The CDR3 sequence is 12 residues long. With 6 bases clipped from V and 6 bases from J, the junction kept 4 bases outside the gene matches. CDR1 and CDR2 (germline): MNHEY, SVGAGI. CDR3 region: CASSPGGSEAFF. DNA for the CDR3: TGTGCCAGCAGCCCAGGGGGTTCTGAAGCTTTCTTT.

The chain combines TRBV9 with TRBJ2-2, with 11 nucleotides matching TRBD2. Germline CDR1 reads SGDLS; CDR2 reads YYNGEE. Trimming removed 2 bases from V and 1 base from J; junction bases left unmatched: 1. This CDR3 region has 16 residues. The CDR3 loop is CASSVGLAGNTGELFF. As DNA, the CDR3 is TGTGCCAGCAGCGTCGGACTAGCGGGGAACACCGGGGAGCTGTTTTTT.

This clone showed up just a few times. The CDR3 nucleotides read TGCGCCAGCAGCGTCGGGACTAGCGACGAGCAGTACTTC. Encoded protein: CASSVGTSDEQYF. V is TRBV5-1 and J is TRBJ2-7; 10 positions agree with TRBD2. The CDR3 spans 13 residues. V trimming: 4 bases; J trimming: 5 bases; junction bases outside the gene matches: 3. Germline V CDR1 and CDR2: SGHRS, YFSETQ.

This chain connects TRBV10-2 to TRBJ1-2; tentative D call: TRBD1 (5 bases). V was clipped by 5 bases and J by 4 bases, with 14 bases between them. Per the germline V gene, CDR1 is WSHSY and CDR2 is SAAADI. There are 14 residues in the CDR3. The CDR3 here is CASSYTQGSYGYTF. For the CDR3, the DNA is TGCGCCAGCAGTTATACCCAGGGTAGCTATGGCTACACCTTC.

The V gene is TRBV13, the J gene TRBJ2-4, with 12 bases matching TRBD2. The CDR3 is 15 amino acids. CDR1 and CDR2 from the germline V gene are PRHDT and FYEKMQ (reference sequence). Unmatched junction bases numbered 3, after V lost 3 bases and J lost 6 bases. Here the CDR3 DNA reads TGTGCCAGCAGCTTTCGGGGACTAGCGGGAAACATTCAGTACTTC. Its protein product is CASSFRGLAGNIQYF. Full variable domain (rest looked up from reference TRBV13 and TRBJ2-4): AAGVIQSPRHLIKEKRETATLKCYPIPRHDTVYWYQQGPGQDPQFLISFYEKMQSDKGSIPDRFSAQQFSDYHSELNMSSLELGDSALYFCASSFRGLAGNIQYFGAGTRLSVL.

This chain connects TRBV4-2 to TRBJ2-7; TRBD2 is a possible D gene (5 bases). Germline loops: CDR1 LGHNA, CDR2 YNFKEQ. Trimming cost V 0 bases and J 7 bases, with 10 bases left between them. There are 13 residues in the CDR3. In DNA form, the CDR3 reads TGTGCCAGCAGCCAAGAGGTGCCGGGGGAGCAGTACTTC. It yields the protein CASSQEVPGEQYF.

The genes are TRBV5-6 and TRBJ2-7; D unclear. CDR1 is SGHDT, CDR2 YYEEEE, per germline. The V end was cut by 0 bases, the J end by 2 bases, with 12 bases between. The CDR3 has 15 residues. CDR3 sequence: CASSLALQPPYEQYF. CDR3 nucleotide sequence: TGTGCCAGCAGCTTGGCCTTACAGCCTCCCTACGAGCAGTACTTC.

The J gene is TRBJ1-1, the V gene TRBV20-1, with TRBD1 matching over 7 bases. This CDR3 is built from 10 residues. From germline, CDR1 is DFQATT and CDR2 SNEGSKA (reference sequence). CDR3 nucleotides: TGCAGGTTGACAGGGCCTGAAGCTTTCTTT. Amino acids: CRLTGPEAFF.

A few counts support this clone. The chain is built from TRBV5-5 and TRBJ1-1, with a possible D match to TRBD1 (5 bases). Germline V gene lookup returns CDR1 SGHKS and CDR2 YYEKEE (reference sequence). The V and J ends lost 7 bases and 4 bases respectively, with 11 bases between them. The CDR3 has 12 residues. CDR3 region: CASGPGGTEAFF. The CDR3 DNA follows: TGTGCCAGCGGCCCGGGGGGCACTGAAGCTTTCTTT.

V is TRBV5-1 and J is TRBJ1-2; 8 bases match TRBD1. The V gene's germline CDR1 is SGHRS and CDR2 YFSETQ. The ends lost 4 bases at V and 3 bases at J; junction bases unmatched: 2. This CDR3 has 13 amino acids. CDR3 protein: CASSTTGDYGYTF. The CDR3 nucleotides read TGCGCCAGCAGCACGACAGGGGACTATGGCTACACCTTC. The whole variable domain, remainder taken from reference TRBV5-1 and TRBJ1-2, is KAGVTQTPRYLIKTRGQQVTLSCSPISGHRSVSWYQQTPGQGLQFLFEYFSETQRNKGNFPGRFSGRQFSNSRSEMNVSTLELGDSALYLCASSTTGDYGYTFGSGTRLTVV.

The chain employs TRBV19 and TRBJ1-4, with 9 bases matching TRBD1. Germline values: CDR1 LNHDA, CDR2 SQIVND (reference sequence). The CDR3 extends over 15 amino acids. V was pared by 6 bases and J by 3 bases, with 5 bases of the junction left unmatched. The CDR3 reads CASRTGTGPNEKLFF. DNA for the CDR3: TGTGCCAGTAGAACCGGGACAGGGCCTAATGAAAAACTGTTTTTT.

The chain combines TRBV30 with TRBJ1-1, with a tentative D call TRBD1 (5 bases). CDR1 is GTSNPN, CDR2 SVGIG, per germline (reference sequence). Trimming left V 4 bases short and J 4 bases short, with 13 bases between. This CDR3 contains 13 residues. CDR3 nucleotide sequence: TGTGCCTGGATCAAAGGGGTGGGCACTGAAGCTTTCTTT. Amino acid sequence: CAWIKGVGTEAFF.

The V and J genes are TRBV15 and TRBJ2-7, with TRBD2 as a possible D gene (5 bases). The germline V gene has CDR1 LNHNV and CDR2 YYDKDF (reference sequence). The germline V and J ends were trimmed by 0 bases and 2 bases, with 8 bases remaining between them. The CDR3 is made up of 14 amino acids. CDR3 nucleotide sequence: TGTGCCACCAGCAGAGATTTAGCGACCTACGAGCAGTACTTC. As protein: CATSRDLATYEQYF.

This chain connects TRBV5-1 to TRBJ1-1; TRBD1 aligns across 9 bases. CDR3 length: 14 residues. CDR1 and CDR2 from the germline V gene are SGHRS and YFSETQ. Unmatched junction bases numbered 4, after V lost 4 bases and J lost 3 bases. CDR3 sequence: CASSLTGGDTEAFF. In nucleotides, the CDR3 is TGCGCCAGCAGCCTGACAGGGGGGGACACTGAAGCTTTCTTT.

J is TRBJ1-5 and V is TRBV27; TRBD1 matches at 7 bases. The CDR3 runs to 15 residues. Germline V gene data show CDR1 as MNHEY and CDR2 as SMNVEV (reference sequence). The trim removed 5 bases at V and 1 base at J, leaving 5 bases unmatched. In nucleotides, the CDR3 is TGTGCCAGCAGTCCTCAGGGGGTAAGCAATCAGCCCCAGCATTTT. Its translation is CASSPQGVSNQPQHF.

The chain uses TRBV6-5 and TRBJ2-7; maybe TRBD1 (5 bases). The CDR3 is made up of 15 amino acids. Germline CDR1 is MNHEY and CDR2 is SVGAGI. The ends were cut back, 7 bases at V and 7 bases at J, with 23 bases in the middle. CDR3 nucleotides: TGTGCCAGCACCCACGGCGGCGCCTGGAAGGGGGAGCAGTACTTC. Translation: CASTHGGAWKGEQYF.

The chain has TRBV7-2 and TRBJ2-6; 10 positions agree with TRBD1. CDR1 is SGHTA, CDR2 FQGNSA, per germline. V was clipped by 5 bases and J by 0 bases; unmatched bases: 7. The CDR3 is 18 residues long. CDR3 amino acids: CASSRTGGDISGANVLTF. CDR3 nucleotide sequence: TGTGCCAGCAGCCGGACAGGGGGGGATATCTCTGGGGCCAACGTCCTGACTTTC.

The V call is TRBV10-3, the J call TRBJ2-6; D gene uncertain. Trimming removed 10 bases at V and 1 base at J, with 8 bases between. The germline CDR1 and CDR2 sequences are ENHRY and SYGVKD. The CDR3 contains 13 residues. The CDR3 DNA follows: TGTGCCACCACAGAATCTGGGGCCAACGTCCTGACTTTC. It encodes CATTESGANVLTF.